This TCR beta chain was profiled in a study of regulatory T cells in long-lasting Graves disease. Study findings and constraints: Persistent Graves' patients showed less TCR diversity than newly diagnosed patients showed.

Trimming removed 0 bases from V and 10 bases from J, with 8 bases in between. The CDR3 consists of 12 residues. Germline values: CDR1 SGHRS, CDR2 YFSETQ. Time point reported: newly diagnosed GD, antithyroid drugs for less than 3 months. Making the TCR library involved RNA that had been extracted from PBMCs. Notes on this clonotype: The antigen is undetermined.

For TCR beta, libraries came from iRepertoire HTBI primers and Arm-PCR of CDR3 regions. In the original processing: The samples included 60 to 65 TRBV and 14 to 15 TRBJ segments. TCRdb used MiXCR to reprocess the multiplex PCR reads, holding one entry per CDR3 protein. The V and J calls were not made by the authors but by TCRdb's processing. The top ten clones hold more than 10% of a sample with over 500,000 distinct CDR3 sequences, about 15% of them seen once. Separately, the same data were catalogued under a study of T cells in Graves' hyperthyroidism and ophthalmopathy. As that report states: Clinical symptoms, serum thyroxine and TRAb, thyroid ultrasound and orbital computed tomography together formed the diagnostic basis.

This sample comprised peripheral blood mononuclear cells (PBMCs), obtained at new diagnosis, from a patient treated with antithyroid drugs. J is TRBJ2-1 and V is TRBV5-1; D is uncertain. The TCR sequence derives from a man aged 18 to 35 with Graves disease. The CDR3 loop is CASSLGGLEQFF. DNA of the CDR3: TGCGCCAGCAGCTTGGGTGGATTGGAGCAGTTCTTC.